The next 17 T cell receptor beta chains were all read from a single sample in a study of vaccination and CD4 T cells after COVID-19. Oncomine TCR Beta short-read sequencing was applied to DNA from cultured CD4+ T cells. Each CDR3 protein gets one entry after TCRdb re-called the PCR reads with MiXCR. Here the sample spans fewer than 20,000 distinct CDR3 sequences, about 40% being singletons. Their antigen targets remain unknown. Specified treatment: approximately nine-day PBMC culture with coronavirus spike peptide pools or control peptides (ViraFEST assay). The source was CD4+ T cells from blood, cultured in vitro, collected after SARS-CoV-2 vaccination. The receptors stem from a human donor who had recovered from COVID-19.

This clonotype was detected only a few times. This rearrangement joins TRBV11-2 to TRBJ1-1, with 12 bases that match TRBD1. V lost 5 bases and J lost 7; bases outside the gene matches: 8. Germline assignment: CDR1 SGHAT and CDR2 FQNNGV. There are 15 residues in the CDR3. CDR3 sequence reads: CASSKGTGGIIEAFF. Here the CDR3 DNA reads TGTGCCAGCAGCAAAGGGACAGGGGGCATCATTGAAGCTTTCTTT.

The J gene is TRBJ2-7, the V gene TRBV4-3, with 13 bases lining up with TRBD2. J lost 5 bases, V lost 4 bases, and 8 bases had no gene match. The CDR3 loop spans 16 amino acids. The germline V gene encodes CDR1 LGHNA and CDR2 YSLEER. The CDR3: CASSPAILAGGDEQYF. The DNA for the CDR3 is TGCGCCAGCAGCCCCGCGATACTAGCGGGAGGGGACGAGCAGTACTTC.

This clonotype counts as medium-sized. The chain is built from TRBV10-3 and TRBJ2-3, with 10 bases matching TRBD2. The CDR3 is made up of 15 amino acids. Trimming at V came to 4 bases and at J to 3 bases, leaving 4 bases not matched to a gene. Germline V CDR1 and CDR2: ENHRY, SYGVKD. The CDR3 protein is CAISAGLAETDTQYF. The CDR3 coding sequence is TGTGCCATCAGTGCCGGACTAGCGGAAACAGATACGCAGTATTTT.

V gene TRBV6-5 combines with J gene TRBJ1-1, with D tentatively TRBD1 (5 bases). Trimming stripped 0 bases from V and 6 bases from J, with 11 bases between. The CDR3 consists of 14 residues. Germline V gene sequence: CDR1 MNHEY, CDR2 SVGAGI. CDR3 sequence: CASSYSRGRAEAFF. CDR3 DNA sequence: TGTGCCAGCAGTTACTCCCGGGGACGAGCTGAAGCTTTCTTT.

The rearrangement links TRBV29-1 to TRBJ1-2; possible D gene TRBD1, 6 bases. Trimming removed 7 bases from V and 2 bases from J, with 8 bases in between. The CDR3 covers 11 residues. Germline CDR1 SQVTM, CDR2 ANQGSEA. The CDR3: CSGGTNYGYTF. CDR3 coding DNA: TGCAGCGGCGGGACAAACTATGGCTACACCTTC.

The rearrangement links TRBV6-5 to TRBJ2-7, with D perhaps being TRBD1 or TRBD2 (5 bases each). V was cut by 2 bases and J by 0 bases, with 14 bases left in between. Germline CDR1 reads MNHEY; CDR2 reads SVGAGI. The CDR3 sequence is 16 residues long. CDR3 sequence (DNA): TGTGCCAGCAGTTACGGGGGACGTCGCAGCTCCTACGAGCAGTACTTC. Its protein product is CASSYGGRRSSYEQYF.

J is TRBJ2-1 and V is TRBV28; D is ambiguous. The V end was cut by 1 base, the J end by 0 bases, with 10 bases between. This CDR3 contains 16 residues. Germline CDR1 and CDR2: MDHEN and SYDVKM. Here the CDR3 reads CASSLFGTPSYNEQFF. The CDR3 DNA follows: TGTGCCAGCAGTTTATTTGGTACTCCCTCCTACAATGAGCAGTTCTTC.

The V and J genes are TRBV12-3 or TRBV12-4 and TRBJ2-1; a weak D match, TRBD2 (6 bases). V was trimmed by 6 bases and J by 6 bases, leaving 9 bases between them. This CDR3 contains 12 residues. DNA of the CDR3: TGTGCCAGCAGGGGGACTTCCAATGAGCAGTTCTTC. It yields the protein CASRGTSNEQFF.

This chain connects TRBV28 to TRBJ2-6; no clear D. The germline V gene has CDR1 MDHEN and CDR2 SYDVKM. The CDR3 is 14 amino acids. Trimming removed 3 bases at V and 0 bases at J, with 3 bases between. CDR3 sequence reads: CASSFYSGANVLTF. DNA for the CDR3: TGTGCCAGCAGTTTTTACTCTGGGGCCAACGTCCTGACTTTC.

The chain is built from TRBV20-1 and TRBJ1-5; no clear D. Trimming took 5 bases from V and 0 from J, leaving 8 bases between them. The CDR3 loop spans 13 amino acids. The germline V gene has CDR1 DFQATT and CDR2 SNEGSKA (reference sequence). CDR3 sequence reads: CSAGLDSNQPQHF. CDR3 bases: TGCAGTGCTGGCTTAGATAGCAATCAGCCCCAGCATTTT.

CDR3 region: CASSLRGGAGELFF. Here the CDR3 DNA reads TGTGCCAGCAGCTTGAGAGGGGGGGCCGGGGAGCTGTTTTTT. The V and J genes are TRBV5-6 and TRBJ2-2, with a possible D match to TRBD2 (7 bases). Between the trimmed V and J ends, which lost 1 base and 6 bases, there was a span of 10 bases. Per the germline V gene, CDR1 is SGHDT and CDR2 is YYEEEE. This CDR3 has 14 residues.

V is TRBV5-4 and J is TRBJ2-5, with 7 bases identical to TRBD2. V dropped 5 bases and J dropped 4; count of bases not matched to a gene: 17. The germline V gene encodes CDR1 SGHNT and CDR2 YYREEE (reference sequence). CDR3 length: 17 amino acids. CDR3 amino acids: CASSQNERTRRAETQYF. CDR3 in DNA: TGTGCCAGCAGTCAGAACGAAAGGACTAGAAGGGCAGAGACCCAGTACTTC.

The chain carries TRBV7-2 and TRBJ2-1; 7 positions agree with TRBD1. Germline-derived CDR1 and CDR2 are SGHTA and FQGNSA. This CDR3 spans 16 amino acids. V trimming: 5 bases; J trimming: 8 bases; junction bases outside the gene matches: 15. CDR3 DNA sequence: TGTGCCAGCAGCCGGAAGGGTACAGGGGTAATCGATGAGCAGTTCTTC. This encodes CASSRKGTGVIDEQFF. The full variable domain, in which reference TRBV7-2 and TRBJ2-1 provide the parts outside the CDR3, is GAGVSQSPSNKVTEKGKDVELRCDPISGHTALYWYRQSLGQGLEFLIYFQGNSAPDKSGLPSDRFSAERTGGSVSTLTIQRTQQEDSAVYLCASSRKGTGVIDEQFFGPGTRLTVL.

This chain uses TRBV10-3 with TRBJ1-3; perhaps TRBD1 as D (6 bases). CDR1 is ENHRY and CDR2 is SYGVKD in the germline V gene. With 1 base removed from V and 4 bases from J, the gap between germline ends came to 8 bases. The CDR3 length is 14 residues. The chain's CDR3 is CAISEYTGGNTIYF. Here the CDR3 DNA reads TGTGCCATCAGTGAGTACACAGGGGGAAACACCATATATTTT.

The chain recombines TRBV9 with TRBJ2-5; TRBD2 aligns across 8 bases. V lost 4 bases, J lost 5 bases, and 10 bases stayed unmatched. The germline V gene has CDR1 SGDLS and CDR2 YYNGEE. This CDR3 comprises 15 residues. The CDR3 reads CASSPSGSDGETQYF. CDR3 sequence (DNA): TGTGCCAGCAGCCCGAGCGGGAGTGACGGGGAGACCCAGTACTTC.

This clonotype has more than one count but fewer than ten. The CDR3 sequence: CSAPDRVRLHEQYF. The CDR3 DNA reads TGCAGTGCTCCGGACAGGGTGCGTCTCCACGAGCAGTACTTC. The gene calls are TRBV20-1 and TRBJ2-7; 8 bases are a match to TRBD1. This CDR3 spans 14 amino acids. Unmatched junction bases numbered 11, after V lost 5 bases and J lost 5 bases. Germline lookup yields CDR1 DFQATT and CDR2 SNEGSKA (reference sequence).

This clonotype was observed a few times. This sequence joins TRBV11-2 and TRBJ2-3; possible D gene TRBD2, 6 bases. V was pared by 5 bases and J by 2 bases, with 11 bases between. Germline assignment: CDR1 SGHAT and CDR2 FQNNGV. The CDR3 extends over 14 amino acids. The CDR3: CASSGGRLTDTQYF. The CDR3 DNA reads as TGTGCCAGCAGCGGGGGGAGGCTCACAGATACGCAGTATTTT.